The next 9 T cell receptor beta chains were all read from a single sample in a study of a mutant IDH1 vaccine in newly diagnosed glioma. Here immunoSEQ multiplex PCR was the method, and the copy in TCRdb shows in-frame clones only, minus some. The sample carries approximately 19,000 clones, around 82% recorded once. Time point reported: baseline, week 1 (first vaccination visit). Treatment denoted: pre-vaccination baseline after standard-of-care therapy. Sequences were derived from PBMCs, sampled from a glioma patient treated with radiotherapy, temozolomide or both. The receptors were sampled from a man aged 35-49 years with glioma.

The CDR3 nucleotides are TGTGCCTGGAGTGCCTCAGGTTGGGAGCAGTACGTC. It specifies CAWSASGWEQYV. The chain combines TRBV30 with TRBJ2-7; no reliable D call. V lost 1 base and J lost 7, with 11 bases in between. The germline V gene has CDR1 GTSNPN and CDR2 SVGIG (reference sequence). The CDR3 sequence is 12 residues long.

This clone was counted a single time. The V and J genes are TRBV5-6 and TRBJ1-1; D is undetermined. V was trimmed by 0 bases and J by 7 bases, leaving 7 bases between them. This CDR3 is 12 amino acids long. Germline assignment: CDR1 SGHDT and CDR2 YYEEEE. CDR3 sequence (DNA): TGTGCCAGCAGCTTGGTAGTGGGTGAAGCTTTCTTT. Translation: CASSLVVGEAFF.

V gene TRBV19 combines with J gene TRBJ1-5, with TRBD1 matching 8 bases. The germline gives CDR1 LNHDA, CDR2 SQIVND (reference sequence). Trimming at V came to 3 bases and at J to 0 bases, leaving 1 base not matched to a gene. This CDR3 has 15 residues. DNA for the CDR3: TGTGCCAGTAGTATGGACAGGGATAGCAATCAGCCCCAGCATTTT. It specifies CASSMDRDSNQPQHF.

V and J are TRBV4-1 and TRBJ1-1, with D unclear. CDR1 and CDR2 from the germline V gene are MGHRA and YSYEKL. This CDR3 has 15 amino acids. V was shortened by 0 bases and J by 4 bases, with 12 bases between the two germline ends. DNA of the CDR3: TGCGCCAGCAGCCAAGATAGACCGACGGCCACTGAAGCTTTCTTT. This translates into CASSQDRPTATEAFF.

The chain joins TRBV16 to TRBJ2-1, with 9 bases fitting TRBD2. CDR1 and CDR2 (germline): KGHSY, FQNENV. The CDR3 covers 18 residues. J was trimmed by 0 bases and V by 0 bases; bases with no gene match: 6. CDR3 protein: CASSQSFGRGGSYNEQFF. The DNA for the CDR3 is TGTGCCAGCAGCCAATCGTTTGGGCGGGGGGGCTCCTACAATGAGCAGTTCTTC. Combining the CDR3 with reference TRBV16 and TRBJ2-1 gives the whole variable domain GEEVAQTPKHLVRGEGQKAKLYCAPIKGHSYVFWYQQVLKNEFKFLISFQNENVFDETGMPKERFSAKCLPNSPCSLEIQATKLEDSAVYFCASSQSFGRGGSYNEQFFGPGTRLTVL.

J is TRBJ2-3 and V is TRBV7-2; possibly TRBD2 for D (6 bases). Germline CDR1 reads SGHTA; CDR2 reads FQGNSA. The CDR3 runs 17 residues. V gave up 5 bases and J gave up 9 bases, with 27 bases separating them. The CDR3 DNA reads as TGTGCCAGCAGCCAACGTAGGAGCGGAGGGCCGAGGAACACGCAGTATTTT. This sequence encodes CASSQRRSGGPRNTQYF.

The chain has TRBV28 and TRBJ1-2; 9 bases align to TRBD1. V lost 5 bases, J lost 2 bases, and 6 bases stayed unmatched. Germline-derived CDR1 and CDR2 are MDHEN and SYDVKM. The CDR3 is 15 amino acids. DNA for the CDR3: TGTGCCAGCAGTCCTTGGGGGACAGGGAACTATGGCTACACCTTC. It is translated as CASSPWGTGNYGYTF.

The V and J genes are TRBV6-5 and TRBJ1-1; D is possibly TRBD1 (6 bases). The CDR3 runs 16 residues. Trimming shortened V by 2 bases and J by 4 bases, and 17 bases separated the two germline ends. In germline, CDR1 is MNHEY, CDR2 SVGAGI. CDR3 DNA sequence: TGTGCCAGCAGTTACATGCACGGGACATATGGCACTGAAGCTTTCTTT. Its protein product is CASSYMHGTYGTEAFF.

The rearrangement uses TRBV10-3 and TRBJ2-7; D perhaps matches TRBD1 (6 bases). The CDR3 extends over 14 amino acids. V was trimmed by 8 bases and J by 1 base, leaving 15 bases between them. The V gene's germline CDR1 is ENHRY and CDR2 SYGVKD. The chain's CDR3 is CAIAAGELSYEQYV. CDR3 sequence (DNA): TGTGCCATCGCCGCAGGGGAACTTTCCTACGAGCAGTACGTC.